Sequencing of this TCR beta chain was carried out in a study of regulatory and conventional T cells in RAG deficiency. General observations from the study: Shorter CDR3s in all patient subsets; >85% Treg-Tconv overlap in Omenn. Treg unique TCR beta sequences were approximately 100-fold fewer in Omenn syndrome and CID/AS patients than controls.

In the case of this clone: The antigen remains unidentified.

TCRdb keeps only in-frame clones here, not all; method: immunoSEQ multiplex PCR. Seen here are about 30,000 clones, approximately 96% observed once, and the top ten hold over 0.35%. CDR3 length: 13 amino acids. The germline CDR1 and CDR2 sequences are SEHNR and FQNEAQ (reference sequence). Trimming cost V 2 bases and J 6 bases; bases outside gene matches: 3. Blood CD4+ CD25-low CD127-high conventional T cells supplied the genomic DNA template. These data also formed part of another study, on regulatory T cells. From that study: The primer mix had 52 TRBV and 13 TRBJ primers. Regulatory T cells showed the strongest V-J pair restriction and V/J gene skewing among patient repertoires.

The chain links TRBV7-9 to TRBJ1-1, with 7 nucleotides matching TRBD1. The sequenced material came from CD25- CD4+ T cells sorted from blood. The source is a human donor in good health. Here the CDR3 DNA reads TGTGCCAGCAGCTTACAAGGGACAGCTGAAGCTTTCTTT. Translation gives CASSLQGTAEAFF.